This T cell receptor beta chain was documented in a study of blood T cell repertoires in COVID-19. Method: immunoSEQ multiplex PCR; TCRdb's copy keeps in-frame clones and lacks some. The top ten hold 5.5% to 8.5% of the sample, which has 66,000 or so clones, 85% to 90% seen once. Germline trimming cut 2 bases from V and 2 bases from J; bases unmatched to any gene: 2. CDR1 is MNHEY, CDR2 SVGEGT, per germline. The CDR3 loop spans 16 amino acids. The chain links TRBV6-2 or TRBV6-3 to TRBJ2-2; 10 bases are shared with TRBD1. This TCR came from a man between 45 and 60 years old with active COVID-19. The sequencing sample was made of peripheral blood. CDR3 DNA: TGTGCCAGCAGTTACGGGGACAGGGGAAACACCGGGGAGCTGTTTTTT. It yields the protein CASSYGDRGNTGELFF.